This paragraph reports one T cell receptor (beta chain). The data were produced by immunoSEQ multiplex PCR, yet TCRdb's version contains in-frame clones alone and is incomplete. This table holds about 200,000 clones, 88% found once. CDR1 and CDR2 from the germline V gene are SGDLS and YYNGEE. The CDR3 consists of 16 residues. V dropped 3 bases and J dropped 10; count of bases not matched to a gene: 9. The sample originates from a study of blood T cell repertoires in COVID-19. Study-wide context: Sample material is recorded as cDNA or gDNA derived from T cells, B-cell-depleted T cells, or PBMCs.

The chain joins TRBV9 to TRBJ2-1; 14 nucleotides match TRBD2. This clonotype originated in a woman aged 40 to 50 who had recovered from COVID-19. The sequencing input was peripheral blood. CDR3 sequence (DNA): TGTGCCAGCAGCGCCGGGACTAGCGGGAGTGGTAGGGAGCAGTTCTTC. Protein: CASSAGTSGSGREQFF.